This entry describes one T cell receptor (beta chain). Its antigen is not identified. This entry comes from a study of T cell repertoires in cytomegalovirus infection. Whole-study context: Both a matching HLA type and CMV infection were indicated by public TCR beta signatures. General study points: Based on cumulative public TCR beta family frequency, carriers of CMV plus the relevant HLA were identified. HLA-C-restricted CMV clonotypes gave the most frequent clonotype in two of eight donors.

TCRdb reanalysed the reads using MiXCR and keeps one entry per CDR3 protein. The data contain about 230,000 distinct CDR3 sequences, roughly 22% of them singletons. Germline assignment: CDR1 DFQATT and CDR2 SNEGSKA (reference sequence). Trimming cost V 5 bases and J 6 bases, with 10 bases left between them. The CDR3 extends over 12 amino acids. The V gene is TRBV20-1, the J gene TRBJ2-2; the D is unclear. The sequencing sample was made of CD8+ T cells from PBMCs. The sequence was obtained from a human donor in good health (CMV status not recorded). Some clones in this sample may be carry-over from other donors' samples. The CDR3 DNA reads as TGCAGTGCTTACGCAGGTCCCGGGGAGCTGTTTTTT. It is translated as CSAYAGPGELFF.